The rows below give T cell receptor beta chains drawn from one sample of a study of blood T cell repertoires in COVID-19. Measured with immunoSEQ multiplex PCR; TCRdb has only the in-frame clones, and not every one. Of roughly 97,000 clones in the sample, around 87% were seen once. Sequencing input: peripheral blood. All receptors come from a human donor in a cohort sampled during active COVID-19. Both conserved end residues are part of each CDR3. D genes are given only for firm matches. Size tells how often a clone was seen (once, few, many) or the class of an expanded clone, and some rows leave it out.

>TRBV6-5|.|TRBJ2-3|.
CASSENRAGTDTQYF
TGTGCCAGCAGCGAGAACAGGGCTGGCACAGATACGCAGTATTTT
>TRBV7-2|.|TRBJ1-1|TRBD1
CASSTRQGGNTEAFF
TGTGCCAGCAGCACCCGACAGGGTGGGAACACTGAAGCTTTCTTT
>TRBV5-1|.|TRBJ2-7|TRBD2
CATSPYSGNTYEQYF
TGCGCCACTTCTCCCTATAGCGGGAATACCTACGAGCAGTACTTC
>TRBV18|.|TRBJ2-1|TRBD2
CASSSRLAGDNNEQFF
TGTGCCAGCTCATCCAGACTAGCGGGAGATAATAATGAGCAGTTCTTC
>TRBV6-5|.|TRBJ1-1|.
CAGRDFMNTEAFF
TGTGCCGGTCGGGATTTCATGAACACTGAAGCTTTCTTT
>TRBV4-3|.|TRBJ1-2|.
CASSQDGGANYGYTF
TGCGCCAGCAGCCAAGATGGGGGGGCTAACTATGGCTACACCTTC
>TRBV7-2|.|TRBJ2-7|TRBD1
CASSLSWDRAYEQYF
TGTGCCAGCAGCTTAAGTTGGGACAGGGCCTACGAGCAGTACTTC
>TRBV6-1|.|TRBJ1-5|.
CASSETGMVNQPQHF
TGTGCCAGCAGTGAAACCGGGATGGTAAATCAGCCCCAGCATTTT
>TRBV12-3/TRBV12-4|.|TRBJ2-3|TRBD2
CASTRGEGDTQYF
TGTGCCAGCACACGTGGGGAGGGTGATACGCAGTATTTT
>TRBV29-1|.|TRBJ1-1|TRBD1
CSVTGVSEAFF
TGCAGCGTAACAGGGGTCTCGGAAGCTTTCTTT
>TRBV5-1|.|TRBJ2-1|TRBD2
CASSPGQDTLAGAYNEQFF
TGCGCCAGCAGCCCTGGACAGGACACCCTAGCGGGAGCTTACAATGAGCAGTTCTTC
>TRBV25-1|.|TRBJ2-7|TRBD1
CASSESAQGAGNEQYF
TGTGCCAGCAGTGAATCCGCACAGGGGGCAGGGAACGAGCAGTACTTC
>TRBV9|.|TRBJ2-3|TRBD2
CASSDGTSWDTQYF
TGTGCCAGCAGCGATGGGACTAGCTGGGATACGCAGTATTTT
>TRBV10-2|few|TRBJ2-7|TRBD2
CASSEVIAGGKQYF
TGCGCCAGCAGTGAGGTGATAGCGGGAGGCAAGCAGTACTTC
>TRBV7-8|.|TRBJ2-1|TRBD1
CASSLVKSDRLNEQFF
TGTGCCAGCAGCTTAGTTAAGTCGGACAGGCTGAATGAGCAGTTCTTC
>TRBV28|.|TRBJ2-7|.
CASSPSPPGQYF
TGTGCCAGCAGTCCCTCTCCCCCGGGGCAGTACTTC
>TRBV12-5|.|TRBJ2-2|.
CASRQADTGELFF
TGTGCTAGTAGACAGGCGGACACCGGGGAGCTGTTTTTT
>TRBV21-1|medium-sized|TRBJ2-7|.
CASNRLEVDFLLTFYEQYF
TGTGCCAGCAATCGTCTGGAGGTGGACTTCCTCCTAACCTTCTACGAGCAGTACTTC
>TRBV19|.|TRBJ1-5|TRBD1
CASTPGQGFRPQHF
TGTGCCAGTACCCCGGGACAGGGCTTCAGGCCCCAGCATTTT
>TRBV25-1|.|TRBJ2-3|.
CASSLGTFRTDTQYF
TGTGCCAGCAGCCTAGGGACTTTCCGCACAGATACGCAGTATTTT
>TRBV5-6|once|TRBJ1-2|.
CASSSPRGDGYTF
TGTGCCAGCAGCTCGCCCCGGGGGGATGGCTACACCTTC
>TRBV7-2|.|TRBJ2-4|TRBD2
CASSLVGGLAGIKNIQYF
TGTGCCAGCAGCTTAGTAGGGGGACTAGCGGGAATTAAAAACATTCAGTACTTC
>TRBV6-6|.|TRBJ2-7|.
CASSELGHRPEQYF
TGTGCCAGCAGCGAGCTTGGACACCGCCCCGAGCAGTACTTC
>TRBV3-1/TRBV3-2|.|TRBJ2-3|.
CASSQDLRTDTQYF
TGTGCCAGCAGCCAAGATCTACGCACAGATACGCAGTATTTT
>TRBV27|.|TRBJ2-1|.
CASSIHPGGRLGEQFF
TGTGCCAGCAGTATCCACCCAGGGGGGAGGCTCGGTGAGCAGTTCTTC
>TRBV6-5|.|TRBJ2-7|TRBD2
CASRPGLADNEQYF
TGTGCCAGCAGGCCGGGGCTAGCGGATAACGAGCAGTACTTC